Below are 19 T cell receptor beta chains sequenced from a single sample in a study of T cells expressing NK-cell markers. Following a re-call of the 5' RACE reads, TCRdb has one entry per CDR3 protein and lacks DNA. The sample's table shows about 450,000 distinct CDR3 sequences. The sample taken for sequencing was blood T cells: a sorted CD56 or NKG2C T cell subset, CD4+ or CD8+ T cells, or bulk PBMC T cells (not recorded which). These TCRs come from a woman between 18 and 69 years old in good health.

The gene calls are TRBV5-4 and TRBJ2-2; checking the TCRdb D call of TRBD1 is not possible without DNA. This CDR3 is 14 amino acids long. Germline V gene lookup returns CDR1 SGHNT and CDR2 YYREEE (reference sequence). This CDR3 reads CASSLEAGAGELFF. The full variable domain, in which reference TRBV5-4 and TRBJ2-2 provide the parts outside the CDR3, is ETGVTQSPTHLIKTRGQQVTLRCSSQSGHNTVSWYQQALGQGPQFIFQYYREEENGRGNFPPRFSGLQFPNYSSELNVNALELDDSALYLCASSLEAGAGELFFGEGSRLTVL.

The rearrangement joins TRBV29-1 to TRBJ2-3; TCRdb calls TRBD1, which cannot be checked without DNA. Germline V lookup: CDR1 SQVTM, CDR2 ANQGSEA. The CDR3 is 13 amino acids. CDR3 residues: CSVTPQGADTQYF.

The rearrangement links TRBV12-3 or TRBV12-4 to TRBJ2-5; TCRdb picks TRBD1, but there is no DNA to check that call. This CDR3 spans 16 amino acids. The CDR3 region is CASSLIVSRSGETQYF.

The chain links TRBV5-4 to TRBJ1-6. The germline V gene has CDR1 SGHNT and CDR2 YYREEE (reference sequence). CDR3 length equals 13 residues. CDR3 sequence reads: CASSFGEYSPLHF. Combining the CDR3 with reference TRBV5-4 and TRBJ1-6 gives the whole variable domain ETGVTQSPTHLIKTRGQQVTLRCSSQSGHNTVSWYQQALGQGPQFIFQYYREEENGRGNFPPRFSGLQFPNYSSELNVNALELDDSALYLCASSFGEYSPLHFGNGTRLTVT.

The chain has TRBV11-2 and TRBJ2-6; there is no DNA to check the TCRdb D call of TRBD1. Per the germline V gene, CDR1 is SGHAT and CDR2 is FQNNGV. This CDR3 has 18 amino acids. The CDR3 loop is CASSLKGKGSSGANVLTF. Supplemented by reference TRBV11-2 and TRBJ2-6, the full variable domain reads EAGVAQSPRYKIIEKRQSVAFWCNPISGHATLYWYQQILGQGPKLLIQFQNNGVVDDSQLPKDRFSAERLKGVDSTLKIQPAKLEDSAVYLCASSLKGKGSSGANVLTFGAGSRLTVL.

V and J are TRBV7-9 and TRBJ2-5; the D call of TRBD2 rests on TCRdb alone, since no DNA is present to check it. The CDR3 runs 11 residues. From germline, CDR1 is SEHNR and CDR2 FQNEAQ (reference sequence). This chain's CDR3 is CAISGTETQYF.

CDR3 loop: CASSLGGLKGQPQHF. The J gene is TRBJ1-5, the V gene TRBV7-2. Looked up from germline, CDR1 is SGHTA and CDR2 is FQGNSA. The CDR3 has 15 residues.

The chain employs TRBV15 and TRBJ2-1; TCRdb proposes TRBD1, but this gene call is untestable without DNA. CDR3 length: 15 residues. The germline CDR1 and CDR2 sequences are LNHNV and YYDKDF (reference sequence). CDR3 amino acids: CATSRVGGAYNEQFF.

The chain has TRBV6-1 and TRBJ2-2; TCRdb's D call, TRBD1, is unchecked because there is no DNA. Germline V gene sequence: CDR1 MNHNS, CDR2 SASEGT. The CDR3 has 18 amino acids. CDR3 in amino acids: CASSKGTGGNANTGELFF.

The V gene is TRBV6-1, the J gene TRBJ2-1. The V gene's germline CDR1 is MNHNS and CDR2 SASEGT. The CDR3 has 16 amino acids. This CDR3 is CASSLIAGSSYNEQFF.

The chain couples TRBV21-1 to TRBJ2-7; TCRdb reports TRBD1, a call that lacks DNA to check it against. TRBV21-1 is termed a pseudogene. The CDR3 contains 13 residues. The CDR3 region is CARGGREAYEQYF.

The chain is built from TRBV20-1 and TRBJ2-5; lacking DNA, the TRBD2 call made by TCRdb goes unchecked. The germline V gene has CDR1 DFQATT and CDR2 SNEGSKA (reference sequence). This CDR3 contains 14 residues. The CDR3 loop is CSARRVAQRETQYF.

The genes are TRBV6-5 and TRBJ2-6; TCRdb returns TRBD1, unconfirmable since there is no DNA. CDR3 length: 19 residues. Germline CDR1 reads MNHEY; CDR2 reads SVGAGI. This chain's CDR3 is CASSYSNQGSPSGANVLTF.

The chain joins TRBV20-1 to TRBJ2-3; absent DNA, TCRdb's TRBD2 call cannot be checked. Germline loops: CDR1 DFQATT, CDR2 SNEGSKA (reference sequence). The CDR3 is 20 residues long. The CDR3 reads CSARAGGQLLAGGPPDTQYF.

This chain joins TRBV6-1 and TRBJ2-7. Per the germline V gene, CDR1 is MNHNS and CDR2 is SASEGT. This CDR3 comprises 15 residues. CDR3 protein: CASSRARDRSYEQYF.

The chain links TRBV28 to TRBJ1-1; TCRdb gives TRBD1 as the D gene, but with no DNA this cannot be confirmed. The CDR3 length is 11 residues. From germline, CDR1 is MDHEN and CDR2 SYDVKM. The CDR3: CASGANTEAFF.

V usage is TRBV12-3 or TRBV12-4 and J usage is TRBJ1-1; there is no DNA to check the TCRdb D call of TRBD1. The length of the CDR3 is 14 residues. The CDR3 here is CASSFWGGNTEAFF.

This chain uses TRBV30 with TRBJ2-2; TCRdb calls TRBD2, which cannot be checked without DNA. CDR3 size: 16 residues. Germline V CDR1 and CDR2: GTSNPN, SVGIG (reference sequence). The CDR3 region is CAWSVGLAGVRRELFF.

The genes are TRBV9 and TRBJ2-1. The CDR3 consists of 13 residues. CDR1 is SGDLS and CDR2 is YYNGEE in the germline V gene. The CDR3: CASSDSIRAEQFF.